Following are 28 T cell receptor beta chains from one sample sequenced in a study of blood T cell repertoires in COVID-19. Profiled with immunoSEQ multiplex PCR; TCRdb holds only in-frame clones, not every one. The data hold about 100,000 clones, with approximately 80% observed a single time. The material sequenced was peripheral blood. These receptors came from a man between 70 and 80 years old with active or convalescent COVID-19.

The chain uses TRBV9 and TRBJ1-6; no definite D call. With 0 bases removed from V and 10 bases from J, the gap between germline ends came to 11 bases. There are 14 residues in the CDR3. Germline CDR1 is SGDLS and CDR2 is YYNGEE. DNA of the CDR3: TGTGCCAGCAGCGTAGCAGGTTCTCCCTCACCCCTCCACTTT. Translated: CASSVAGSPSPLHF.

This rearrangement joins TRBV5-5 to TRBJ2-7; TRBD1 is a possible D gene (6 bases). CDR3 length equals 14 residues. Trimming took 4 bases from V and 5 from J, leaving 16 bases between them. Germline V gene sequence: CDR1 SGHKS, CDR2 YYEKEE (reference sequence). The CDR3 here is CASSRLQGLDEQYF. The CDR3 DNA reads as TGTGCCAGCAGCCGGTTGCAGGGGCTAGACGAGCAGTACTTC.

The rearrangement links TRBV30 to TRBJ1-5; 8 positions agree with TRBD1. The germline V gene has CDR1 GTSNPN and CDR2 SVGIG (reference sequence). J gave up 7 bases and V 2 bases, and 7 bases lay outside the gene matches. The CDR3 is 14 residues long. CDR3: CAWSPGQVFQPQHF. CDR3 in DNA: TGTGCCTGGAGTCCGGGACAGGTTTTCCAGCCCCAGCATTTT. Combining the CDR3 with reference TRBV30 and TRBJ1-5 gives the whole variable domain SQTIHQWPATLVQPVGSPLSLECTVEGTSNPNLYWYRQAAGRGLQLLFYSVGIGQISSEVPQNLSASRPQDRQFILSSKKLLLSDSGFYLCAWSPGQVFQPQHFGDGTRLSIL.

This clone appeared a single time. The gene calls are TRBV7-6 and TRBJ2-7, with D unclear. V gave up 4 bases and J gave up 3 bases, with 16 bases separating them. Germline V gives CDR1 SGHVS, CDR2 FNYEAQ. The CDR3 is made up of 15 amino acids. The CDR3 is CASSSRPAVFYEQYF. CDR3 nucleotides: TGTGCCAGCAGCTCTAGGCCAGCAGTTTTCTACGAGCAGTACTTC.

The chain recombines TRBV21-1 with TRBJ2-2; the table calls TRBD2, which could not be checked here. TRBV21-1 constitutes a pseudogene. This CDR3 region has 14 residues. As DNA, the CDR3 is TGTGCCAGCAGCAAAAGAGGGTACACCGGGGAGCTGTTTTTT. Translated, it gives CASSKRGYTGELFF.

The chain joins TRBV4-1 to TRBJ1-6; a weak D match, TRBD1 (5 bases). V shed 3 bases and J shed 8 bases, with 20 bases lying between them. Germline V lookup: CDR1 MGHRA, CDR2 YSYEKL. CDR3 length: 17 residues. The CDR3 DNA is TGCGCCAGCAGCCAGTCAAGCGAGGCGCGGACATATTCACCCCTCCACTTT. Its translation is CASSQSSEARTYSPLHF.

This rearrangement joins TRBV7-6 to TRBJ2-3, with 8 nucleotides matching TRBD1. Germline assignment: CDR1 SGHVS and CDR2 FNYEAQ. J lost 0 bases, V lost 2 bases, and 10 bases had no gene match. This CDR3 has 18 residues. CDR3 loop: CASSLSGQGIFSTDTQYF. The CDR3 DNA follows: TGTGCCAGCAGCTTATCAGGACAGGGAATATTTAGCACAGATACGCAGTATTTT.

The J gene is TRBJ2-7, the V gene TRBV6-5; D is undetermined. CDR1 and CDR2 (germline): MNHEY, SVGAGI. Between the trimmed V and J ends, which lost 0 bases and 3 bases, there was a span of 6 bases. There are 13 residues in the CDR3. The CDR3 nucleotides read TGTGCCAGCAGTTACTCGAGAAGCTACGAGCAGTACTTC. This sequence encodes CASSYSRSYEQYF.

The chain joins TRBV14 to TRBJ2-2; 14 bases line up with TRBD2. With V trimmed by 10 bases and J by 7 bases, 5 bases remained unmatched. This CDR3 comprises 14 residues. Germline V gene lookup returns CDR1 SGHDN and CDR2 FVKESK. The CDR3 is CATGLAGGIGELFF. Here the CDR3 DNA reads TGTGCCACAGGACTAGCGGGAGGAATCGGGGAGCTGTTTTTT.

The chain couples TRBV5-1 to TRBJ1-1, with 7 bases identical to TRBD1. Germline CDR1 is SGHRS and CDR2 is YFSETQ. This CDR3 comprises 16 residues. V lost 4 bases and J lost 1; bases outside the gene matches: 10. CDR3 amino acids: CASSLPGQIGNTEAFF. The DNA of the CDR3 is TGCGCCAGCAGCCTACCGGGACAGATAGGGAACACTGAAGCTTTCTTT.

This rearrangement joins TRBV7-2 to TRBJ1-2; TRBD1 is a possible D gene (5 bases). Trimming shortened V by 4 bases and J by 4 bases, and 13 bases separated the two germline ends. The CDR3 is made up of 14 amino acids. Per germline, CDR1 SGHTA and CDR2 FQGNSA. Written as DNA, the CDR3 is TGTGCCAGCAGCTCGCAGGGCATGAGCTATGGCTACACCTTC. Translated: CASSSQGMSYGYTF.

This chain uses TRBV28 with TRBJ2-2, with unresolved D. Germline loops: CDR1 MDHEN, CDR2 SYDVKM. Trimming took off 3 bases at V and 1 base at J, with 3 bases between the two ends. The CDR3 is 13 residues long. In DNA form, the CDR3 reads TGTGCCAGCAGTTTCGGGAACACCGGGGAGCTGTTTTTT. Translation: CASSFGNTGELFF.

The chain employs TRBV2 and TRBJ1-2; 8 bases are shared with TRBD1. The V gene end was trimmed by 4 bases and the J gene end by 5 bases; junction bases not matched to a gene: 6. The CDR3 is 14 amino acids. CDR1 is SNHLY and CDR2 is FYNNEI in the germline V gene. CDR3 sequence: CASSGTGIPYGYTF. The CDR3 DNA reads TGTGCCAGCAGTGGGACAGGGATTCCTTATGGCTACACCTTC.

The chain carries TRBV18 and TRBJ1-1, with D perhaps matching TRBD1 (6 bases). The CDR3 contains 13 residues. With 1 base removed from V and 4 bases from J, the gap between germline ends came to 7 bases. The germline gives CDR1 KGHSH, CDR2 LQKENI. The DNA for the CDR3 is TGTGCCAGCTCACCACTCAGGGGCACTGAAGCTTTCTTT. Amino acid sequence: CASSPLRGTEAFF.

The rearrangement uses TRBV7-3 and TRBJ1-1; D unclear. CDR1 is SGHTA, CDR2 FQGTGA, per germline. CDR3 length equals 14 residues. The V and J ends lost 1 base and 1 base respectively, with 7 bases between them. CDR3 in amino acids: CASSLSGGNTEAFF. The CDR3 DNA sequence: TGTGCCAGCAGCTTAAGTGGCGGGAACACTGAAGCTTTCTTT.

This clone was counted only a few times. V is TRBV19 and J is TRBJ2-2; 9 bases line up with TRBD1. Germline CDR1 reads LNHDA; CDR2 reads SQIVND (reference sequence). V dropped 6 bases and J dropped 0; count of bases not matched to a gene: 5. The CDR3 runs to 16 residues. Here the CDR3 DNA reads TGTGCCAGTAGGACCGGGACAGGGACGAACACCGGGGAGCTGTTTTTT. Translating gives CASRTGTGTNTGELFF.

There are a few counts of this clone. The V gene is TRBV21-1, the J gene TRBJ1-3; TRBD1, the table's D call, was not compared with the DNA. TRBV21-1 is shown as a pseudogene. The CDR3 is 16 amino acids. The CDR3 nucleotides read TGTGCCAGCAGCAAAGGAGACATAAGCTCTGGAAACACCATATATTTT. This translates into CASSKGDISSGNTIYF.

The chain links TRBV5-1 to TRBJ1-2; the match to TRBD1 covers 7 bases. J was trimmed by 1 base and V by 4 bases; bases with no gene match: 1. The CDR3 runs to 13 residues. Germline-derived CDR1 and CDR2 are SGHRS and YFSETQ. The CDR3 nucleotides read TGCGCCAGCAGCACAGGGGATAACTATGGCTACACCTTC. Translating it yields CASSTGDNYGYTF.

This chain joins TRBV5-6 and TRBJ2-7; TRBD2 aligns across 9 bases. The V gene's germline CDR1 is SGHDT and CDR2 YYEEEE. V dropped 2 bases and J dropped 2; count of bases not matched to a gene: 5. The CDR3 has 15 residues. The CDR3 DNA sequence: TGTGCCAGCAGCTTCTCGCCTAGCGGGACCTACGAGCAGTACTTC. Its translation: CASSFSPSGTYEQYF.

The rearrangement links TRBV9 to TRBJ2-5, with D perhaps matching TRBD2 (6 bases). With 0 bases removed from V and 1 base from J, the gap between germline ends came to 10 bases. Germline lookup yields CDR1 SGDLS and CDR2 YYNGEE. This CDR3 has 15 residues. The CDR3 DNA reads TGTGCCAGCAGCGTAGGCGAGCGGGTCCAAGAGACCCAGTACTTC. The encoded protein is CASSVGERVQETQYF.

The V gene is TRBV24-1, the J gene TRBJ2-2, with D hard to call. V lost 7 bases and J 4 bases, leaving 9 bases between the germline ends. Per germline, CDR1 KGHDR and CDR2 SFDVKD. The CDR3 runs 13 residues. The CDR3 spells CATRQSSTGELFF. Here the CDR3 DNA reads TGTGCCACCAGACAGAGCTCCACCGGGGAGCTGTTTTTT.

This sequence joins TRBV7-9 and TRBJ2-7; 7 bases line up with TRBD2. J was trimmed by 4 bases and V by 5 bases; bases with no gene match: 8. The CDR3 is 14 amino acids. In germline, CDR1 is SEHNR, CDR2 FQNEAQ (reference sequence). The CDR3 nucleotides are TGTGCCAGCAGCCCTAGCGGTGTAAGGTACGAGCAGTACTTC. This codes for CASSPSGVRYEQYF. Full variable domain (remainder filled in from reference TRBV7-9 and TRBJ2-7): DTGVSQNPRHKITKRGQNVTFRCDPISEHNRLYWYRQTLGQGPEFLTYFQNEAQLEKSRLLSDRFSAERPKGSFSTLEIQRTEQGDSAMYLCASSPSGVRYEQYFGPGTRLTVT.

V gene TRBV29-1 combines with J gene TRBJ1-5; TRBD1 matches at 8 bases. J was trimmed by 4 bases and V by 4 bases; bases with no gene match: 3. CDR1 SQVTM and CDR2 ANQGSEA come from the germline V gene. The CDR3 has 13 residues. DNA of the CDR3: TGCAGCGTTGCTGACAGGGGAAATCAGCCCCAGCATTTT. Protein: CSVADRGNQPQHF.

The genes are TRBV9 and TRBJ2-1; perhaps TRBD2 as D (5 bases). V shed 2 bases and J shed 3 bases, with 12 bases lying between them. CDR1 and CDR2 (germline): SGDLS, YYNGEE. The CDR3 spans 15 residues. The CDR3 spells CASSVRDDYYNEQFF. DNA for the CDR3: TGTGCCAGCAGCGTTAGGGATGACTACTACAATGAGCAGTTCTTC.

The chain recombines TRBV28 with TRBJ2-5; 10 nucleotides align to TRBD1. CDR3 length: 16 residues. Germline trimming cut 5 bases from V and 0 bases from J; bases unmatched to any gene: 6. Germline CDR1 is MDHEN and CDR2 is SYDVKM. CDR3 amino acids: CASSLGGQGYQETQYF. The CDR3 DNA is TGTGCCAGCAGTCTAGGGGGACAGGGGTACCAAGAGACCCAGTACTTC.

CDR3 nucleotides: TGTGCCAGCAGTTCCCGGGGGTTGGATTCACCCCTCCACTTT. It translates to CASSSRGLDSPLHF. The V gene is TRBV3-1 (or the pseudogene TRBV3-2), the J gene TRBJ1-6, with D tentatively TRBD1 (5 bases). V dropped 6 bases and J dropped 8 bases, with 14 bases sitting between them. CDR3 size: 14 residues. Germline V lookup: CDR1 LGHDT, CDR2 YNNKEL (reference sequence).

The chain recombines TRBV24-1 with TRBJ2-5; 11 nucleotides align to TRBD1. This CDR3 contains 15 residues. CDR1 and CDR2 from the germline V gene are KGHDR and SFDVKD. V shed 3 bases and J 5 bases; nucleotides not matched to a gene: 4. In DNA form, the CDR3 reads TGTGCCACCAGTGATACCCGGACAGGGGGCGAGACCCAGTACTTC. Encoded protein: CATSDTRTGGETQYF.

This clone was recorded once. This chain links TRBV6-2 or TRBV6-3 with TRBJ1-2, with D perhaps TRBD1 (5 bases). The CDR3 is 13 amino acids. The ends were cut back, 3 bases at V and 8 bases at J, with 13 bases in the middle. The germline CDR1 and CDR2 sequences are MNHEY and SVGEGT. This CDR3 is CASSYESGYGYTF. CDR3 in DNA: TGTGCCAGCAGTTATGAGTCAGGGTACGGCTACACCTTC.